This T cell receptor (beta chain) stems from a study of post-analysis software for immune sequencing data (dated by TCRdb to 2015 to 2017). Broadly, across the study: Disease courses on record covered relapsing-remitting, secondary progressive and progressive-relapsing multiple sclerosis, though some patients had no subtype annotation. The patient repertoires were set against about 12 previously published healthy control repertoires from donors whose ages ranged from roughly 6 to 26 years. A subset of samples was prepared in parallel using single-end sample barcoding, then pooled and co-amplified after Illumina adapter ligation. Study-level results and caveats: The control group was slightly older than the multiple sclerosis patient group. Significantly higher frequencies in patients than in controls were found for several TRBV segments, including TRBV5-6, TRBV5-1 and TRBV20-1. Direct clustering with F measure showed strong co-clustering of samples prepared in the same batch, prompting a batch-effect correction. Significantly lower normalized Chao1 diversity was found in multiple sclerosis patients than in controls, suggesting substantial peripheral T-cell clonal expansion.

To demonstrate the VDJtools post-analysis software, the study profiled TCR beta repertoires from the peripheral blood of about a dozen young patients with multiple sclerosis. The multiple sclerosis patients were children and adolescents ranging in age from roughly 6 to 15 years. This clonotype appeared a single time. What this receptor recognizes is not known. No base-level quality is on record; no much larger clone is a single base apart. Based on the germline V gene (reference sequence), the CDR1 and CDR2 sequences are DFQATT and SNEGSKA. The CDR3 runs 20 amino acids, cysteine and phenylalanine included. Just CDR3 DNA is preserved here, 60 bases in frame from base 1. V has 1 base trimmed and J has 2 bases trimmed; junction bases matching no gene number 10. Library prep was done by PCR. The sample was run on an Illumina HiSeq 2500. To reduce PCR and sequencing biases, unique molecular identifiers were incorporated into the TCR beta cDNA libraries. Some 500,000 cDNA molecules were obtained per 1 to 10 million input T cells, so each molecule approximated one T cell. The patient libraries were prepared and sequenced with the same protocol used for the earlier healthy control dataset. Within a given batch, samples were prepared together, multiplexed and sequenced on the same HiSeq lane. In the paper's pipeline: MIGEC handled the raw barcoded reads, throwing out single-read molecular identifier groups before consensus assembly and CDR3 extraction. VDJtools was used for post-analysis of the clonotype tables, and diversity was normalized by down-sampling every dataset to the size of the smallest sample. Repertoire overlap clustering matched CDR3 amino acid but not nucleotide sequences to correct batch-related cross-sample contamination. The public sequencing data were trimmed at Q25 with fastp and processed into clonotypes with MiXCR by TCRdb, which kept only in-frame beta chains. Identical CDR3 proteins give one entry, which carries the most common genes and DNA. These V and J calls are TCRdb output, not the study's own analysis. Across this sample there are about 460,000 distinct CDR3 sequences, with 40% to 55% seen only once. The top ten constitute 9.5% to 13% of the sample.

The rearranged chain carries TRBV20-1 and TRBJ2-6; 14 bases in between match TRBD2. Material for sequencing was blood. This sequence was found in a girl between 10 and 17 years old with multiple sclerosis. CDR3 protein: CSARVPGLAGDRTGANVLTF. The DNA sequence is as follows: TGCAGTGCTAGAGTTCCGGGACTAGCGGGAGATCGGACTGGGGCCAACGTCCTGACTTTC.